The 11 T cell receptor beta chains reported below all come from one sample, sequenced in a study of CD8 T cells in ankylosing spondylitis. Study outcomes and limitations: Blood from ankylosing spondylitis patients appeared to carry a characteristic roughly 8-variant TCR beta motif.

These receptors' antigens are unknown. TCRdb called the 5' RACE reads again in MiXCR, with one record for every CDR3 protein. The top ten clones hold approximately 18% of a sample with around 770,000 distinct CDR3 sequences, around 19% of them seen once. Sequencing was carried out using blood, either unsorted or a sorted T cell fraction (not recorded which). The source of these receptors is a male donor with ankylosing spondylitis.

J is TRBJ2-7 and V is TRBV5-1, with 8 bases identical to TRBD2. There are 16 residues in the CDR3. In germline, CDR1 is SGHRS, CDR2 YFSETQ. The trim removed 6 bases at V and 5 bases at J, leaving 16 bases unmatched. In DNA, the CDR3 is TGCGCCAGCACTCCAATACCGGGACTAGGTGCGGACGAGCAGTACTTC. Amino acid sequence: CASTPIPGLGADEQYF.

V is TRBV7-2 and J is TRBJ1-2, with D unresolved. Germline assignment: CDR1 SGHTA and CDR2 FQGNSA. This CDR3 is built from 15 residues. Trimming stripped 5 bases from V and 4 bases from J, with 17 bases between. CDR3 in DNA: TGTGCCAGCAGCCCCCGACTTTCACCAAGCTATGGCTACACCTTC. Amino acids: CASSPRLSPSYGYTF.

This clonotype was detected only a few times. CDR3 region: CASSSPRGGSTNEKLFF. In DNA form, the CDR3 reads TGTGCCAGCAGTTCGCCCCGGGGGGGGTCAACTAATGAAAAACTGTTTTTT. The chain is built from TRBV28 and TRBJ1-4; a possible D gene is TRBD1 (5 bases). Germline assignment: CDR1 MDHEN and CDR2 SYDVKM. This CDR3 is built from 17 residues. Trimming stripped 4 bases from V and 0 bases from J, with 15 bases between.

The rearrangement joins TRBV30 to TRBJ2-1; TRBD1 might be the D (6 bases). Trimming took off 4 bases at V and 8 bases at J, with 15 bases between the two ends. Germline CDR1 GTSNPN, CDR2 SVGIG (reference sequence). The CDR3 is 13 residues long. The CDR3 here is CAWNPIGGDEQFF. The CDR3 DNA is TGTGCCTGGAACCCCATAGGGGGAGATGAGCAGTTCTTC. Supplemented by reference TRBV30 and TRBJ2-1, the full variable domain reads SQTIHQWPATLVQPVGSPLSLECTVEGTSNPNLYWYRQAAGRGLQLLFYSVGIGQISSEVPQNLSASRPQDRQFILSSKKLLLSDSGFYLCAWNPIGGDEQFFGPGTRLTVL.

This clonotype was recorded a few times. In DNA form, the CDR3 reads TGTGCCAGCAGGACAGGGGCGAGCAATCAGCCCCAGCATTTT. It codes for CASRTGASNQPQHF. The chain links TRBV28 to TRBJ1-5; TRBD1 aligns across 8 bases. With 6 bases clipped from V and 1 base from J, the junction kept 2 bases outside the gene matches. This CDR3 is 14 amino acids long. The germline V gene has CDR1 MDHEN and CDR2 SYDVKM.

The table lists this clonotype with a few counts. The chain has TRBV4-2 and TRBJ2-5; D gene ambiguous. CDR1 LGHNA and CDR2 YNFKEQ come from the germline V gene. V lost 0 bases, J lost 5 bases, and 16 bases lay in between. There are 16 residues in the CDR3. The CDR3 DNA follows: TGTGCCAGCAGCCAAGAGTCGACCAACCGAGAGGAGACCCAGTACTTC. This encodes CASSQESTNREETQYF.

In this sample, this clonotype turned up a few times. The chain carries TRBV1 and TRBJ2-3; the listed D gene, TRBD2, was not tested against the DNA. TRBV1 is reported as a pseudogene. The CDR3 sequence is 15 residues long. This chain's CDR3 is CTSSQASGSSDTQYF. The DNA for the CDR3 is TGCACCAGCAGCCAAGCTAGCGGGAGCTCAGATACGCAGTATTTT.

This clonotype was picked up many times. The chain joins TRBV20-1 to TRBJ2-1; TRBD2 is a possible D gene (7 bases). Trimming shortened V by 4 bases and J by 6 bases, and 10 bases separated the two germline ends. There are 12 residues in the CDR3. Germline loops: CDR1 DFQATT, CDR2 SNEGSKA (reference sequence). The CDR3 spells CSAKRGANEQFF. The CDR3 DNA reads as TGCAGTGCTAAACGGGGGGCCAATGAGCAGTTCTTC.

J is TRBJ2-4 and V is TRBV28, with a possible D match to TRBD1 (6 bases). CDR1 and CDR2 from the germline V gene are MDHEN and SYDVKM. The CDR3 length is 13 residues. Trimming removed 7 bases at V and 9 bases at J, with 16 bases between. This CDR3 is CASKLGGESIQYF. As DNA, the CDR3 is TGTGCCAGCAAGTTAGGGGGAGAGAGCATTCAGTACTTC.

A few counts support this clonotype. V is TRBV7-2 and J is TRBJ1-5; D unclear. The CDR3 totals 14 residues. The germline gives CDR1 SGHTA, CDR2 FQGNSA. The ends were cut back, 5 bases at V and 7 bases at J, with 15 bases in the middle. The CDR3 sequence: CASSLRAVGQPQHF. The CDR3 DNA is TGTGCCAGCAGCCTTCGGGCGGTTGGGCAGCCCCAGCATTTT.

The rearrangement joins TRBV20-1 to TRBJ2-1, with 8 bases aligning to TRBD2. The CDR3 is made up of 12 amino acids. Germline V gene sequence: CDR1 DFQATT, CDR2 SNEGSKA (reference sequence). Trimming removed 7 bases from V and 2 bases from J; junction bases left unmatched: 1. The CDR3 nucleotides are TGCAGTGAACTAGCGGCCTACAATGAGCAGTTCTTC. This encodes CSELAAYNEQFF.